This TCR beta chain was captured by sequencing in a study of identical twins. Overall study results and limits: Models underpredicted monozygotic twin sharing of out-of-frame TCR alpha. Beta out-of-frame sequences displayed a weaker excess of sharing between twins.

TCRdb processed the 5' RACE reads anew with MiXCR; each CDR3 protein has one entry. The table has about 470,000 distinct CDR3 sequences, about 24% seen once. This clonotype was counted between two and nine times. Its target is unknown. Another study also made use of these data, one on T cells expressing NK-cell markers. That source reports: A range of 1.0-7.0% of CD8+ T cells consisted of dominant NKG2C+ clonotypes in more than five donors.

Specimen: CD4+ T cells sorted from blood. This sequence originates from a woman younger than 35 in good health.

The CDR3 loop is CASSPPGTGTYNEQFF. In DNA form, the CDR3 reads TGCGCCAGCAGCCCCCCCGGGACAGGAACCTACAATGAGCAGTTCTTC. The chain has TRBV5-1 and TRBJ2-1; 8 bases match TRBD1. The length of the CDR3 is 16 residues. The V gene end was trimmed by 4 bases and the J gene end by 2 bases; junction bases not matched to a gene: 8. Germline V gene data show CDR1 as SGHRS and CDR2 as YFSETQ.